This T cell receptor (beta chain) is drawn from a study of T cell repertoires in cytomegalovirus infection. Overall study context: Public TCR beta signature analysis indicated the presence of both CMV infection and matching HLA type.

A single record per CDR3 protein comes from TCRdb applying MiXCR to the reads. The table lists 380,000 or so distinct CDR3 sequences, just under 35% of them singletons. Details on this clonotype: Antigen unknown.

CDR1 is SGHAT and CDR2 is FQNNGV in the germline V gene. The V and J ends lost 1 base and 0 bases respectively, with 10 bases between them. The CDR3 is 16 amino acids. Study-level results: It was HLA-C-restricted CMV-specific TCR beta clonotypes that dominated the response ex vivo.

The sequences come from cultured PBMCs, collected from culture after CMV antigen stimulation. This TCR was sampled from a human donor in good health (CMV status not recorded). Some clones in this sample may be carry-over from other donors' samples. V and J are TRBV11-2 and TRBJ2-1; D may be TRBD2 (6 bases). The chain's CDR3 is CASSLGPAGSYNEQFF. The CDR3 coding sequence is TGTGCCAGCAGCTTAGGGCCAGCGGGCTCCTACAATGAGCAGTTCTTC.